This is a list of T cell receptor beta chains from one sample in a study of spatial heterogeneity in lung cancer. Via MiXCR, TCRdb re-called the 5' RACE reads, giving one row per CDR3 protein. The sample comprises about 75,000 distinct CDR3 sequences, less than 15% of which are singletons, and under 7.5% rests with the top ten. The material sequenced was PBMCs, taken at surgery. These receptors were taken from a male donor with early-stage non-small cell lung cancer. Each CDR3 is given with its conserved first and last residue. Each record gives: J gene, V gene, CDR3 protein.

J gene: TRBJ1-5; V gene: TRBV12-5; CDR3 protein: CASVAGLYSNQPQHF
J gene: TRBJ2-7; V gene: TRBV11-2; CDR3 protein: CASSLMGSAYEQYF
J gene: TRBJ2-5; V gene: TRBV12-5; CDR3 protein: CASGLVLAGGPETQYF
J gene: TRBJ2-7; V gene: TRBV4-1; CDR3 protein: CASSQPGNEQYF
J gene: TRBJ2-2; V gene: TRBV5-5; CDR3 protein: CASSLAGKNTGELFF
J gene: TRBJ1-1; V gene: TRBV27; CDR3 protein: CASSLYGGVNTEAFF
J gene: TRBJ1-2; V gene: TRBV19; CDR3 protein: CATRTGRNYGYTF
J gene: TRBJ1-2; V gene: TRBV7-9; CDR3 protein: CASSLLGVANYGYTF
J gene: TRBJ2-2; V gene: TRBV24-1; CDR3 protein: CATRRGETGELFF
J gene: TRBJ1-6; V gene: TRBV14; CDR3 protein: CASSQEMGLTPLHF
J gene: TRBJ1-2; V gene: TRBV27; CDR3 protein: CASSLGLPSSTTYGYTF
J gene: TRBJ1-5; V gene: TRBV28; CDR3 protein: CASSTGSRQPQHF
J gene: TRBJ2-7; V gene: TRBV20-1; CDR3 protein: CSASIAQTGWTNEQYF
J gene: TRBJ1-1; V gene: TRBV24-1; CDR3 protein: CATSDFGRAEAFF
J gene: TRBJ2-1; V gene: TRBV29-1; CDR3 protein: CSVSSGTRGGNEQFF
J gene: TRBJ2-7; V gene: TRBV5-1; CDR3 protein: CASRSQGLEQYF
J gene: TRBJ2-1; V gene: TRBV20-1; CDR3 protein: CSQDRPSYNEQFF
J gene: TRBJ1-1; V gene: TRBV5-1; CDR3 protein: CASSLQRNTEAFF
J gene: TRBJ2-1; V gene: TRBV19; CDR3 protein: CASRLAGYNEQFF
J gene: TRBJ2-6; V gene: TRBV20-1; CDR3 protein: CSAGESSGANVLTF
J gene: TRBJ1-2; V gene: TRBV4-3; CDR3 protein: CASSQSAGLHGYTF
J gene: TRBJ2-2; V gene: TRBV10-3; CDR3 protein: CATTQGGTGELFF
J gene: TRBJ2-7; V gene: TRBV20-1; CDR3 protein: CSARHQNYEQYF
J gene: TRBJ2-2; V gene: TRBV5-8; CDR3 protein: CASSLEDRGTGELFF
J gene: TRBJ2-3; V gene: TRBV29-1; CDR3 protein: CSVGDGITPDTQYF
J gene: TRBJ1-1; V gene: TRBV30; CDR3 protein: CAWSAGRGGPNTEAFF
J gene: TRBJ2-1; V gene: TRBV9; CDR3 protein: CASSPAPGNEQFF
J gene: TRBJ2-5; V gene: TRBV28; CDR3 protein: CASSSRAHGEYF
J gene: TRBJ1-4; V gene: TRBV29-1; CDR3 protein: CSVSFGLGSEKLFF
J gene: TRBJ2-3; V gene: TRBV7-9; CDR3 protein: CASSLDRGQDTQYF
J gene: TRBJ1-5; V gene: TRBV3-1; CDR3 protein: CASSQSRDRGFSQPQHF
J gene: TRBJ2-3; V gene: TRBV5-5; CDR3 protein: CASSLLLGQESTDTQYF
J gene: TRBJ1-5; V gene: TRBV6-1; CDR3 protein: CASRANRDGQPQHF
J gene: TRBJ2-3; V gene: TRBV7-8; CDR3 protein: CASSFGLATDTQYF
J gene: TRBJ2-7; V gene: TRBV10-3; CDR3 protein: CAISEERGASPDYEQYF
J gene: TRBJ2-7; V gene: TRBV10-3; CDR3 protein: CATQILPSYEQYF
J gene: TRBJ2-7; V gene: TRBV18; CDR3 protein: CASSPLQGWYEQYF
J gene: TRBJ2-3; V gene: TRBV12-3/TRBV12-4; CDR3 protein: CASRPTGAGDTQYF
J gene: TRBJ2-1; V gene: TRBV6-2/TRBV6-3; CDR3 protein: CASGHGYNEQFF
J gene: TRBJ1-5; V gene: TRBV7-2; CDR3 protein: CASSSPLSSLGGNQPQHF
J gene: TRBJ2-1; V gene: TRBV5-1; CDR3 protein: CASTLAGAYNEQFF
J gene: TRBJ1-1; V gene: TRBV6-5; CDR3 protein: CASSRTGTEAFF
J gene: TRBJ2-7; V gene: TRBV7-9; CDR3 protein: CASNRQGGGEQYF
J gene: TRBJ2-7; V gene: TRBV14; CDR3 protein: CASSQESTGRYEQYF
J gene: TRBJ1-2; V gene: TRBV6-1; CDR3 protein: CASTQDSYYGYTF
J gene: TRBJ2-7; V gene: TRBV6-2/TRBV6-3; CDR3 protein: CASSSRTSDGNEQYF
J gene: TRBJ1-1; V gene: TRBV12-3/TRBV12-4; CDR3 protein: CASSFVAWGTEAFF
J gene: TRBJ2-7; V gene: TRBV4-1; CDR3 protein: CASSFRTGESSYEQYF
J gene: TRBJ2-1; V gene: TRBV3-1; CDR3 protein: CASSHSGSYNEQFF
J gene: TRBJ2-2; V gene: TRBV24-1; CDR3 protein: CATSAGGANTGELFF
J gene: TRBJ1-4; V gene: TRBV12-3/TRBV12-4; CDR3 protein: CASKTAPNEKLFF
J gene: TRBJ1-5; V gene: TRBV30; CDR3 protein: CALDSGNQPQHF
J gene: TRBJ2-7; V gene: TRBV6-2/TRBV6-3; CDR3 protein: CASSEGAYEQYF